Shown below are 6 T cell receptor beta chains from a single sample sequenced in a study of T cells after yellow fever vaccination. TCRdb re-called the 5' RACE reads through MiXCR, storing one row per CDR3 protein. Altogether about 240,000 distinct CDR3 sequences are present, approximately 3.6% being singletons, with the ten largest covering 15% to 20%. The material was PBMCs, obtained 15 days after the yellow fever booster vaccination. These receptors all stem from a man aged 18 to 35 who received the YFV17D yellow fever vaccine.

This clonotype was counted a few times. The gene calls are TRBV5-6 and TRBJ2-3; TRBD1 agrees at 7 bases. This CDR3 region has 13 residues. Looked up from germline, CDR1 is SGHDT and CDR2 is YYEEEE. J gave up 6 bases and V 7 bases, and 8 bases lay outside the gene matches. CDR3 sequence reads: CASSGQRGDTQYF. Written as DNA, the CDR3 is TGTGCCAGCTCGGGACAGCGAGGGGATACGCAGTATTTT.

Ten or more counts support this clonotype. The J gene is TRBJ2-1, the V gene TRBV5-1; the D gene is possibly TRBD2 (6 bases). With 6 bases removed from V and 8 bases from J, the gap between germline ends came to 18 bases. CDR3 length: 14 residues. Germline CDR1 and CDR2: SGHRS and YFSETQ. CDR3 amino acids: CASTLDSRRDEQFF. DNA of the CDR3: TGCGCCAGCACCCTTGACAGCCGGAGGGATGAGCAGTTCTTC.

This clonotype was seen a few times. The chain couples TRBV5-1 to TRBJ2-1; D not certain. This CDR3 has 12 residues. CDR1 SGHRS and CDR2 YFSETQ come from the germline V gene. Trimming took off 7 bases at V and 2 bases at J, with 7 bases between the two ends. CDR3 amino acids: CASGEAYNEQFF. The CDR3 DNA follows: TGCGCCAGCGGAGAGGCCTACAATGAGCAGTTCTTC.

This clonotype occurred many times. V usage is TRBV7-2 and J usage is TRBJ1-4; the D is unclear. Germline-derived CDR1 and CDR2 are SGHTA and FQGNSA. This CDR3 comprises 14 residues. Trimming cost V 4 bases and J 2 bases, with 8 bases left between them. The CDR3 DNA is TGTGCCAGCAGCTATACCGGGACTAATGAAAAACTGTTTTTT. It is translated as CASSYTGTNEKLFF.

This clonotype was counted at least ten times. The V call is TRBV7-6, the J call TRBJ1-1; D is unresolved. Looked up from germline, CDR1 is SGHVS and CDR2 is FNYEAQ. Trimming shortened V by 1 base and J by 8 bases, and 5 bases separated the two germline ends. The CDR3 is 11 amino acids. CDR3 bases: TGTGCCAGCAGCTTAGGAGAGGAAGCTTTCTTT. It translates to CASSLGEEAFF.

This clonotype appeared many times. This chain joins TRBV7-8 and TRBJ1-1; D call uncertain. The CDR3 loop spans 14 amino acids. V shed 6 bases and J shed 0 bases, with 11 bases lying between them. Per the germline V gene, CDR1 is SGHVS and CDR2 is FQNEAQ. The DNA for the CDR3 is TGTGCCAGCAGGCCATTAACTGTGAACACTGAAGCTTTCTTT. Its protein product is CASRPLTVNTEAFF.